Reported below is one T cell receptor beta chain. Its specificity is unknown. Trimming shortened V by 4 bases and J by 13 bases, and 14 bases separated the two germline ends. Germline V gene sequence: CDR1 SEHNR, CDR2 FQNEAQ (reference sequence). The CDR3 spans 13 residues. Clones were sequenced by immunoSEQ multiplex PCR, and TCRdb holds only the in-frame ones, with some missing. The sample consists of approximately 150,000 clones, roughly nine tenths of them appearing once. These data originate in a study of T cell responses to AZD1222 COVID-19 vaccine. Whole-study findings and limits: Spike was spanned by vaccine-associated CD4 TCRs, which were dominant at 160-218 and 743-854.

The chain couples TRBV7-9 to TRBJ1-6; D is unclear. The sample here was peripheral blood, taken 28 days after the second AZD1222 dose. This TCR came from an adult who received the AZD1222 COVID-19 vaccine. This chain's CDR3 is CASSSGPGLPLHF. The CDR3 DNA follows: TGTGCCAGCAGCTCGGGCCCTGGCCTGCCCCTCCACTTT.